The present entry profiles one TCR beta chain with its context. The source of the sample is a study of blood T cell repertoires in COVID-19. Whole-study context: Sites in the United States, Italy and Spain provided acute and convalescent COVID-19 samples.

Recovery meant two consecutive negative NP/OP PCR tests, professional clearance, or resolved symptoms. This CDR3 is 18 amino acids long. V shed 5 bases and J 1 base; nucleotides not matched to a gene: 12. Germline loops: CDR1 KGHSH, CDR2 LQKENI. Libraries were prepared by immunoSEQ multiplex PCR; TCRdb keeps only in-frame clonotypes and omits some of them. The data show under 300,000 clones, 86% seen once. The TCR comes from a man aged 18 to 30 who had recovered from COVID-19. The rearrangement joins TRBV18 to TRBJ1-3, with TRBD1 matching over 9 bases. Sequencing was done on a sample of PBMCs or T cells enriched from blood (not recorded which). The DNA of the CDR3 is TGTGCCAGCTCAGCAAGGATAAACAGGGGGCAATCTGGAAACACCATATATTTT. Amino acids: CASSARINRGQSGNTIYF.